Presented here are 17 T cell receptor beta chains from one specimen sequenced in a study of cytomegalovirus exposure and HLA in healthy donors (dated by TCRdb to about 2017). Libraries were built with the immunoSEQ multiplex PCR assay. For the multiplex PCR, a mixture combining 60 forward primers for TCR Vbeta segments and 13 reverse primers for TCR Jbeta segments was used. TCRdb holds this immuneACCESS table with in-frame rearrangements only. Some clones are missing; in checked studies, unresolved V genes explain under half, and the rest has no known cause. The sample table holds about 190,000 clones, of which roughly 77% were seen once. The ten biggest clones cover roughly 3.2% of the sample. The specimen was PBMCs. These receptors were taken from a man aged 35-49 years in good health and CMV-seropositive.

The chain couples TRBV30 to TRBJ2-7; the D gene is possibly TRBD2 (6 bases). The CDR3 totals 13 residues. CDR1 is GTSNPN and CDR2 is SVGIG in the germline V gene (reference sequence). Between the trimmed V and J ends, which lost 2 bases and 4 bases, there was a span of 12 bases. CDR3 loop: CAWSRPGTYEQYF. CDR3 bases: TGTGCCTGGAGTCGACCTGGGACTTACGAGCAGTACTTC.

In this sample, this clone turned up once. The chain is built from TRBV6-1 and TRBJ1-1; D gene ambiguous. Germline loops: CDR1 MNHNS, CDR2 SASEGT. V was clipped by 2 bases and J by 5 bases, with 9 bases between them. This CDR3 is 13 amino acids long. The CDR3 region is CASSELEQTEAFF. The CDR3 DNA is TGTGCCAGCAGTGAATTAGAACAGACTGAAGCTTTCTTT.

The CDR3 DNA sequence: TGCAGTGCTACCGGCTACGAGCAGTACTTC. This translates into CSATGYEQYF. This chain connects TRBV20-1 to TRBJ2-7; no clear D gene. Trimming removed 4 bases at V and 3 bases at J, with 4 bases between. The CDR3 spans 10 residues. Germline V gene lookup returns CDR1 DFQATT and CDR2 SNEGSKA (reference sequence).

This clone has just one count. This chain uses TRBV5-4 with TRBJ2-6; no clear D. CDR3 size: 15 residues. CDR1 is SGHNT and CDR2 is YYREEE in the germline V gene (reference sequence). V was shortened by 0 bases and J by 4 bases, with 8 bases between the two germline ends. For the CDR3, the DNA is TGTGCCAGCAGCTTGGTCGAGGTCGGGGCCAACGTCCTGACTTTC. Translation: CASSLVEVGANVLTF.

The V gene is TRBV28, the J gene TRBJ1-5; 7 nucleotides line up with TRBD1. Germline V gene sequence: CDR1 MDHEN, CDR2 SYDVKM. With 2 bases clipped from V and 2 bases from J, the junction kept 3 bases outside the gene matches. The CDR3 extends over 15 amino acids. CDR3 sequence reads: CASSLVGQGNQPQHF. The DNA for the CDR3 is TGTGCCAGCAGTTTAGTCGGACAGGGCAATCAGCCCCAGCATTTT.

The rearrangement links TRBV9 to TRBJ2-2; 7 bases align to TRBD1. V was clipped by 1 base and J by 5 bases; unmatched bases: 5. Germline V gene lookup returns CDR1 SGDLS and CDR2 YYNGEE. The CDR3 spans 15 residues. In DNA form, the CDR3 reads TGTGCCAGCAGCGTATCGGGACAGAGTACCGGGGAGCTGTTTTTT. This encodes CASSVSGQSTGELFF. Filled out from reference TRBV9 and TRBJ2-2, the complete variable domain reads DSGVTQTPKHLITATGQRVTLRCSPRSGDLSVYWYQQSLDQGLQFLIQYYNGEERAKGNILERFSAQQFPDLHSELNLSSLELGDSALYFCASSVSGQSTGELFFGEGSRLTVL.

J is TRBJ2-7 and V is TRBV5-1; tentatively, D is TRBD2 (6 bases). The CDR3 length is 13 residues. V gave up 0 bases and J gave up 6 bases, with 10 bases separating them. Per the germline V gene, CDR1 is SGHRS and CDR2 is YFSETQ. The CDR3 coding sequence is TGCGCCAGCAGCTTGGGCCTCGGGGGCGAGCAGTACTTC. It yields the protein CASSLGLGGEQYF.

CDR3: CAISTSGGMNTGELFF. In DNA form, the CDR3 reads TGTGCCATCAGCACTAGCGGGGGGATGAACACCGGGGAGCTGTTTTTT. The V gene is TRBV10-3, the J gene TRBJ2-2; 12 positions match TRBD2. The CDR3 sequence is 16 residues long. CDR1 is ENHRY and CDR2 is SYGVKD in the germline V gene. V lost 6 bases, J lost 1 base, and 3 bases stayed unmatched.

This rearrangement joins TRBV7-2 to TRBJ2-1; D uncertain. Germline lookup yields CDR1 SGHTA and CDR2 FQGNSA. Trimming removed 3 bases at V and 2 bases at J, with 8 bases between. The CDR3 length is 14 residues. The CDR3 here is CASSFQVAYNEQFF. The CDR3 DNA sequence: TGTGCCAGCAGCTTCCAGGTGGCCTACAATGAGCAGTTCTTC.

The V gene is TRBV5-5, the J gene TRBJ1-5; 12 bases fit TRBD1. Germline loops: CDR1 SGHKS, CDR2 YYEKEE (reference sequence). The J segment lost 7 bases and the V segment lost 3 bases, leaving 5 bases of the junction unmatched. CDR3 length: 15 amino acids. CDR3 coding DNA: TGTGCCAGCAGCTGGGGGACAGGGGGCGGGCAGCCCCAGCATTTT. The encoded protein is CASSWGTGGGQPQHF.

The chain recombines TRBV5-1 with TRBJ2-7; TRBD2 agrees at 11 bases. Germline V gives CDR1 SGHRS, CDR2 YFSETQ. The CDR3 length is 15 residues. The V gene end was trimmed by 5 bases and the J gene end by 5 bases; junction bases not matched to a gene: 9. CDR3 residues: CASRAGTSGVDEQYF. The CDR3 nucleotides read TGCGCCAGCAGGGCCGGGACTAGCGGTGTTGACGAGCAGTACTTC.

The rearrangement uses TRBV19 and TRBJ2-7; the match to TRBD2 covers 13 bases. The CDR3 is 14 amino acids. The germline V gene has CDR1 LNHDA and CDR2 SQIVND (reference sequence). The V and J ends lost 10 bases and 2 bases, in that order; junction bases with no gene match: 5. In DNA form, the CDR3 reads TGTGCCACTAAGGGACTAGCGGGGCCCTACGAGCAGTACTTC. It codes for CATKGLAGPYEQYF.

In DNA form, the CDR3 reads TGCGCCAGCAGCTTGACCCCTACTAGCGGGAGTCTCTCAGATACGCAGTATTTT. Translation gives CASSLTPTSGSLSDTQYF. The genes are TRBV5-1 and TRBJ2-3, with 11 bases matching TRBD2. This CDR3 region has 18 residues. CDR1 and CDR2 (germline): SGHRS, YFSETQ. Trimming took 1 base from V and 4 from J; bases not matched to a gene: 11.

The genes are TRBV18 and TRBJ2-2, with 7 bases lining up with TRBD1. CDR3 length: 14 residues. Per germline, CDR1 KGHSH and CDR2 LQKENI. After removal of 5 bases from V and 0 bases from J, the junction contained 0 bases not matched to a gene. CDR3 DNA sequence: TGTGCCAGCTCAGACAGGGCGAACACCGGGGAGCTGTTTTTT. Translated, it gives CASSDRANTGELFF.

This CDR3 is CATSTRSYNSPLHF. CDR3 DNA sequence: TGTGCCACGTCAACACGCTCCTATAATTCACCCCTCCACTTT. The chain carries TRBV6-1 and TRBJ1-6; D call uncertain. The germline CDR1 and CDR2 sequences are MNHNS and SASEGT. V was pared by 10 bases and J by 0 bases, with 10 bases between. The length of the CDR3 is 14 residues.

The chain recombines TRBV9 with TRBJ2-2; maybe TRBD2 (5 bases). With 0 bases removed from V and 5 bases from J, the gap between germline ends came to 11 bases. Germline loops: CDR1 SGDLS, CDR2 YYNGEE. CDR3 length: 15 residues. The CDR3 nucleotides are TGTGCCAGCAGCGTAGGGGGATCGGGAACCGGGGAGCTGTTTTTT. This encodes CASSVGGSGTGELFF. Using reference TRBV9 and TRBJ2-2 for the parts outside the CDR3, the full variable domain is DSGVTQTPKHLITATGQRVTLRCSPRSGDLSVYWYQQSLDQGLQFLIQYYNGEERAKGNILERFSAQQFPDLHSELNLSSLELGDSALYFCASSVGGSGTGELFFGEGSRLTVL.

The rearrangement joins TRBV5-4 to TRBJ2-1; 12 bases agree with TRBD2. Trimming removed 3 bases from V and 3 bases from J; junction bases left unmatched: 4. This CDR3 has 16 residues. Germline loops: CDR1 SGHNT, CDR2 YYREEE (reference sequence). The chain's CDR3 is CASSSEGLAGYNEQFF. In DNA form, the CDR3 reads TGTGCCAGCAGCTCCGAGGGACTAGCGGGCTACAATGAGCAGTTCTTC.